These 16 T cell receptor beta chains were sequenced from one sample in a study of OX40 agonist ivuxolimab in advanced cancers. Method: immunoSEQ multiplex PCR; TCRdb's copy keeps in-frame clones and lacks some. The data contain approximately 24,000 clones, 80% to 85% of them singletons. This material consisted of CD4+ or CD8+ T cells sorted from blood, taken in a trial of the OX40 agonist ivuxolimab. The receptors stem from an adult with an advanced solid tumor such as melanoma, head and neck, liver or kidney cancer.

This clone has only one observation. This chain connects TRBV25-1 to TRBJ2-3; the D is unclear. CDR3 length equals 15 residues. From germline, CDR1 is MGHDK and CDR2 SYGVNS. Trimming shortened V by 3 bases and J by 0 bases, and 10 bases separated the two germline ends. CDR3 region: CASSDISTSTDTQYF. The DNA of the CDR3 is TGTGCCAGCAGTGACATCTCTACTAGCACAGATACGCAGTATTTT.

V usage is TRBV19 and J usage is TRBJ2-3; D possibly corresponds to TRBD1 (5 bases). From germline, CDR1 is LNHDA and CDR2 SQIVND (reference sequence). V was shortened by 8 bases and J by 2 bases, with 17 bases between the two germline ends. The CDR3 totals 15 residues. CDR3 DNA: TGTGCCAGTTCGAACCTTAGACAGTCCACAGATACGCAGTATTTT. Encoded protein: CASSNLRQSTDTQYF.

The V call is TRBV4-2, the J call TRBJ1-5; D uncertain. Germline CDR1 and CDR2: LGHNA and YNFKEQ. CDR3 length: 14 residues. V was trimmed by 2 bases and J by 0 bases, leaving 5 bases between them. CDR3 sequence: CASSQSISNQPQHF. The CDR3 coding sequence is TGTGCCAGCAGCCAATCGATTAGCAATCAGCCCCAGCATTTT.

The chain is built from TRBV13 and TRBJ2-3; 14 positions agree with TRBD2. After removal of 3 bases from V and 4 bases from J, the junction contained 0 bases not matched to a gene. Germline V gene data show CDR1 as PRHDT and CDR2 as FYEKMQ (reference sequence). There are 15 residues in the CDR3. CDR3 residues: CASSLGLAGADTQYF. CDR3 sequence (DNA): TGTGCCAGCAGCTTGGGACTAGCGGGAGCAGATACGCAGTATTTT.

This clone was found a few times. V is TRBV5-1 and J is TRBJ2-5; D unclear. Germline-derived CDR1 and CDR2 are SGHRS and YFSETQ. V lost 4 bases to trimming and J lost 4 bases, with 14 bases between them. There are 14 residues in the CDR3. CDR3 sequence (DNA): TGCGCCAGCAGCAAGACGGCTTCGGGAGAGACCCAGTACTTC. Its translation: CASSKTASGETQYF. Drawing the rest from reference TRBV5-1 and TRBJ2-5, the complete variable domain is KAGVTQTPRYLIKTRGQQVTLSCSPISGHRSVSWYQQTPGQGLQFLFEYFSETQRNKGNFPGRFSGRQFSNSRSEMNVSTLELGDSALYLCASSKTASGETQYFGPGTRLLVL.

A few counts support this clone. The chain employs TRBV20-1 and TRBJ2-3; D unclear. This CDR3 is 10 amino acids long. Trimming cost V 5 bases and J 4 bases, with 4 bases left between them. CDR1 is DFQATT, CDR2 SNEGSKA, per germline (reference sequence). The CDR3 loop reads CSALSDTQYF. CDR3 coding DNA: TGCAGTGCTCTATCAGATACGCAGTATTTT.

The gene calls are TRBV7-9 and TRBJ1-5; 8 bases fit TRBD1. Germline V CDR1 and CDR2: SEHNR, FQNEAQ (reference sequence). The CDR3 length is 18 residues. J was trimmed by 0 bases and V by 1 base; bases with no gene match: 8. This CDR3 is CASSLVGQVPYSNQPQHF. CDR3 DNA: TGTGCCAGCAGCTTAGTGGGACAGGTCCCCTATAGCAATCAGCCCCAGCATTTT.

The J gene is TRBJ2-5, the V gene TRBV6-5; 13 positions match TRBD2. V was pared by 5 bases and J by 2 bases, with 2 bases of the junction left unmatched. The CDR3 extends over 15 amino acids. Germline V gene lookup returns CDR1 MNHEY and CDR2 SVGAGI. The CDR3 DNA is TGTGCCAGCAGTGGACTAGCGGGAGTTCAAGAGACCCAGTACTTC. Translating gives CASSGLAGVQETQYF.

This chain connects TRBV4-3 to TRBJ1-4, with a tentative D call TRBD1 (6 bases). V was clipped by 0 bases and J by 7 bases, with 12 bases between them. Germline assignment: CDR1 LGHNA and CDR2 YSLEER. The CDR3 length is 15 residues. Here the CDR3 reads CASSQDQSGAEKLFF. DNA of the CDR3: TGCGCCAGCAGCCAAGATCAGTCAGGGGCTGAAAAACTGTTTTTT.

The rearrangement uses TRBV5-1 and TRBJ2-1, with 8 bases identical to TRBD2. This CDR3 has 15 residues. Unmatched junction bases numbered 8, after V lost 5 bases and J lost 4 bases. The V gene's germline CDR1 is SGHRS and CDR2 YFSETQ. The CDR3 sequence is CASRLGLASYNEQFF. CDR3 nucleotides: TGCGCCAGCAGACTAGGACTAGCATCTTACAATGAGCAGTTCTTC.

V and J are TRBV7-9 and TRBJ2-7; perhaps D is TRBD1 or TRBD2 (6 bases each). Between the trimmed V and J ends, which lost 1 base and 12 bases, there was a span of 16 bases. The CDR3 contains 13 residues. Germline V gene lookup returns CDR1 SEHNR and CDR2 FQNEAQ (reference sequence). The CDR3 coding sequence is TGTGCCAGCAGCTTAGGTCAGGGGAGGTTATCGTACTTC. Translating gives CASSLGQGRLSYF.

The J gene is TRBJ2-7, the V gene TRBV15; D perhaps matches TRBD2 (6 bases). Germline values: CDR1 LNHNV, CDR2 YYDKDF (reference sequence). V was clipped by 5 bases and J by 0 bases, with 14 bases between them. This CDR3 contains 15 residues. This CDR3 is CATSWGRGSSYEQYF. The CDR3 DNA is TGTGCCACCAGCTGGGGACGGGGGAGCTCCTACGAGCAGTACTTC. Together with reference TRBV15 and TRBJ2-7, the CDR3 gives the full variable domain: DAMVIQNPRYQVTQFGKPVTLSCSQTLNHNVMYWYQQKSSQAPKLLFHYYDKDFNNEADTPDNFQSRRPNTSFCFLDIRSPGLGDTAMYLCATSWGRGSSYEQYFGPGTRLTVT.

The chain is built from TRBV4-3 and TRBJ2-7; possibly TRBD1 for D (6 bases). CDR1 and CDR2 from the germline V gene are LGHNA and YSLEER. Trimming cost V 0 bases and J 4 bases, with 7 bases left between them. CDR3 size: 13 residues. The CDR3 spells CASSQEQGYEQYF. The CDR3 DNA follows: TGCGCCAGCAGCCAAGAACAGGGTTACGAGCAGTACTTC.

The CDR3 bases are TGTGCCATCAGTAGTACTAGCGGGAGAGGAGGCGAGCAGTACTTC. Its protein product is CAISSTSGRGGEQYF. The gene calls are TRBV10-3 and TRBJ2-7, with TRBD2 matching 11 bases. Germline values: CDR1 ENHRY, CDR2 SYGVKD. Losses at the gene ends were 5 bases for V and 6 bases for J; bases not matched to a gene: 9. The CDR3 loop spans 15 amino acids.

The V call is TRBV2, the J call TRBJ1-1, with D hard to call. Germline CDR1 SNHLY, CDR2 FYNNEI. There are 13 residues in the CDR3. V was pared by 7 bases and J by 0 bases, with 9 bases between. DNA for the CDR3: TGTGCCAGCACCGGACCCTTGAACACTGAAGCTTTCTTT. Encoded protein: CASTGPLNTEAFF.

This chain links TRBV7-2 with TRBJ2-3; the D gene is possibly TRBD1 (6 bases). The germline V gene encodes CDR1 SGHTA and CDR2 FQGNSA. The CDR3 has 17 residues. V lost 4 bases and J 2 bases, leaving 19 bases between the germline ends. CDR3 DNA sequence: TGTGCCAGCAGCTCCCGGACAGCCATTGCGATCACAGATACGCAGTATTTT. The encoded protein is CASSSRTAIAITDTQYF.